Listed below are T cell receptor beta chains from one sample, sequenced in a study of beta chain features in type 1 diabetes. Using immunoSEQ multiplex PCR, the repertoire was profiled, and TCRdb retains in-frame clones only, with some absent. Among about 320,000 clones listed, roughly 15% were seen once. The material sequenced was central memory CD4+ T cells from blood. Source of these receptors: a young man in good health. Each CDR3 is given with its conserved first and last residue. Each record gives: J gene, D gene, CDR3 length, V gene, clone size, CDR3 DNA, CDR3 protein. A D gene is named only where the DNA matches it firmly. The size entry is marked missing in some rows and otherwise reads once, few, many or a size class.

j_call: TRBJ2-5; d_call: -; cdr3_length: 12; v_call: TRBV2; clone_size: few; cdr3_nt: TGTGCCAGCAGTGAAACGTTGGAGACCCAGTACTTC; cdr3_aa: CASSETLETQYF
j_call: TRBJ1-6; d_call: -; cdr3_length: 15; v_call: TRBV4-3; clone_size: few; cdr3_nt: TGCGCCAGCAGCCAAGTACAGCCCAGTTATTCACCCCTCCACTTT; cdr3_aa: CASSQVQPSYSPLHF
j_call: TRBJ2-5; d_call: -; cdr3_length: 17; v_call: TRBV7-9; clone_size: -; cdr3_nt: TGTGCCAGCAGCCCCAACCCTTTCGGGCAGATAGGAGAGACCCAGTACTTC; cdr3_aa: CASSPNPFGQIGETQYF
j_call: TRBJ2-1; d_call: -; cdr3_length: 15; v_call: TRBV29-1; clone_size: -; cdr3_nt: TGCAGCGTGACCCTTGCGGATCGACGGTACAATGAGCAGTTCTTC; cdr3_aa: CSVTLADRRYNEQFF
j_call: TRBJ2-6; d_call: -; cdr3_length: 15; v_call: TRBV11-2; clone_size: -; cdr3_nt: TGTGCCAGCAGGGCCGAGGCGGCTGGGGCCAACGTCCTGACTTTC; cdr3_aa: CASRAEAAGANVLTF
j_call: TRBJ2-7; d_call: -; cdr3_length: 13; v_call: TRBV7-2; clone_size: -; cdr3_nt: TGTGCCAGCAGCTTTGGGAGCTCCTACGAGCAGTACTTC; cdr3_aa: CASSFGSSYEQYF
j_call: TRBJ2-1; d_call: -; cdr3_length: 16; v_call: TRBV27; clone_size: -; cdr3_nt: TGTGCCAGCCACCCGGGGTGGGTTAGCTCCTACAATGAGCAGTTCTTC; cdr3_aa: CASHPGWVSSYNEQFF
j_call: TRBJ2-1; d_call: -; cdr3_length: 15; v_call: TRBV6-1; clone_size: -; cdr3_nt: TGTGCCAGCACCGCGGGGCAGGGGCCCTACAATGAGCAGTTCTTC; cdr3_aa: CASTAGQGPYNEQFF
j_call: TRBJ2-2; d_call: -; cdr3_length: 15; v_call: TRBV9; clone_size: -; cdr3_nt: TGTGCCAGCAGCGTGGGCAGGGGGAACACCGGGGAGCTGTTTTTT; cdr3_aa: CASSVGRGNTGELFF
j_call: TRBJ1-2; d_call: -; cdr3_length: 11; v_call: TRBV29-1; clone_size: few; cdr3_nt: TGCAGCGTGCCCCCCGGGGATGGCTACACCTTC; cdr3_aa: CSVPPGDGYTF
j_call: TRBJ2-2; d_call: -; cdr3_length: 13; v_call: TRBV7-9; clone_size: -; cdr3_nt: TGTGCCAGCAGCACGCAGGACACCGGGGAGCTGTTTTTT; cdr3_aa: CASSTQDTGELFF
j_call: TRBJ1-5; d_call: TRBD1; cdr3_length: 15; v_call: TRBV5-4; clone_size: -; cdr3_nt: TGTGCCAGCAGCCCTGGGACAGGGGTTGATCAGCCCCAGCATTTT; cdr3_aa: CASSPGTGVDQPQHF
j_call: TRBJ1-2; d_call: -; cdr3_length: 16; v_call: TRBV9; clone_size: -; cdr3_nt: TGTGCCAGCAGCGTACGGGCAGCTTCTACCCACTATGGCTACACCTTC; cdr3_aa: CASSVRAASTHYGYTF
j_call: TRBJ2-3; d_call: TRBD2; cdr3_length: 14; v_call: TRBV7-2; clone_size: few; cdr3_nt: TGTGCCAGCAGCTTAATGGAACTAGCGGATACGCAGTATTTT; cdr3_aa: CASSLMELADTQYF
j_call: TRBJ2-2; d_call: -; cdr3_length: 16; v_call: TRBV18; clone_size: -; cdr3_nt: TGTGCCAGCTCACCAAAGCAGGGAGAGTTCACCGGGGAGCTGTTTTTT; cdr3_aa: CASSPKQGEFTGELFF
j_call: TRBJ2-1; d_call: -; cdr3_length: 14; v_call: TRBV2; clone_size: few; cdr3_nt: TGTGCCAGCAGTGGCATCATCTCCTACAATGAGCAGTTCTTC; cdr3_aa: CASSGIISYNEQFF
j_call: TRBJ2-1; d_call: -; cdr3_length: 14; v_call: TRBV11-2; clone_size: few; cdr3_nt: TGTGCCAGCAGCTCGACGCAACAGGGTTATGAGCAGTTCTTC; cdr3_aa: CASSSTQQGYEQFF
j_call: TRBJ1-1; d_call: -; cdr3_length: 15; v_call: TRBV7-2; clone_size: few; cdr3_nt: TGTGCCAGCAGCTTAGGTCGAGCCTTGAACACTGAAGCTTTCTTT; cdr3_aa: CASSLGRALNTEAFF
j_call: TRBJ2-3; d_call: TRBD1; cdr3_length: 15; v_call: TRBV7-2; clone_size: -; cdr3_nt: TGTGCCAGCAGCGGACGACAGGGGCGAAAAGATACGCAGTATTTT; cdr3_aa: CASSGRQGRKDTQYF
j_call: TRBJ2-5; d_call: -; cdr3_length: 14; v_call: TRBV7-2; clone_size: -; cdr3_nt: TGTGCCAGCAGCGGGGGGAATGGGTTACAGACCCAGTACTTC; cdr3_aa: CASSGGNGLQTQYF
j_call: TRBJ1-1; d_call: -; cdr3_length: 13; v_call: TRBV27; clone_size: few; cdr3_nt: TGTGCCAGCAGGCGGAGCATGAACACTGAAGCTTTCTTT; cdr3_aa: CASRRSMNTEAFF
j_call: TRBJ2-3; d_call: -; cdr3_length: 14; v_call: TRBV7-9; clone_size: -; cdr3_nt: TGTGCCAGCAATGAGGGAGCTAGCACAGATACGCAGTATTTT; cdr3_aa: CASNEGASTDTQYF
j_call: TRBJ1-2; d_call: -; cdr3_length: 15; v_call: TRBV9; clone_size: few; cdr3_nt: TGTGCCAGCAGCTCCTCGGGCGGAGGGGTCTATGGCTACACCTTC; cdr3_aa: CASSSSGGGVYGYTF
j_call: TRBJ1-5; d_call: -; cdr3_length: 13; v_call: TRBV7-9; clone_size: -; cdr3_nt: TGTGCCAGCAGCTCTAATAGCAATCAGCCCCAGCATTTT; cdr3_aa: CASSSNSNQPQHF
j_call: TRBJ2-3; d_call: TRBD1; cdr3_length: 11; v_call: TRBV6-5; clone_size: -; cdr3_nt: TGTGCCAGCAGTGACAGGGGTACGCAGTATTTT; cdr3_aa: CASSDRGTQYF
j_call: TRBJ2-7; d_call: -; cdr3_length: 11; v_call: TRBV5-1; clone_size: -; cdr3_nt: TGCGCCAGCAGCTCGACCTACGAGCAGTACTTC; cdr3_aa: CASSSTYEQYF
j_call: TRBJ2-2; d_call: -; cdr3_length: 17; v_call: TRBV5-6; clone_size: few; cdr3_nt: TGTGCCAGCAGCTTGGTTTCTCAGGGGCTGACCACCGGGGAGCTGTTTTTT; cdr3_aa: CASSLVSQGLTTGELFF
j_call: TRBJ2-2; d_call: TRBD2; cdr3_length: 19; v_call: TRBV4-3; clone_size: few; cdr3_nt: TGCGCCAGCAGCCACCCCGGGACTAGCGGGGGTTCGAACACCGGGGAGCTGTTTTTT; cdr3_aa: CASSHPGTSGGSNTGELFF
j_call: TRBJ2-3; d_call: -; cdr3_length: 12; v_call: TRBV11-2; clone_size: few; cdr3_nt: TGTGCCAGCAGCTTGAGTACAGATACGCAGTATTTT; cdr3_aa: CASSLSTDTQYF
j_call: TRBJ2-1; d_call: -; cdr3_length: 15; v_call: TRBV7-2; clone_size: few; cdr3_nt: TGTGCCAGCAGCTACAGCGGGCTAGGAACGAGTGAGCAGTTCTTC; cdr3_aa: CASSYSGLGTSEQFF
j_call: TRBJ2-2; d_call: TRBD2; cdr3_length: 16; v_call: TRBV7-3; clone_size: -; cdr3_nt: TGTGCCAGCAGCCTCACCAGCGGGAGAGGGGCCGGGGAGCTGTTTTTT; cdr3_aa: CASSLTSGRGAGELFF
j_call: TRBJ2-2; d_call: -; cdr3_length: 14; v_call: TRBV29-1; clone_size: few; cdr3_nt: TGCAGCGTAAAGGGGGATACGAACACCGGGGAGCTGTTTTTT; cdr3_aa: CSVKGDTNTGELFF
j_call: TRBJ1-2; d_call: -; cdr3_length: 15; v_call: TRBV27; clone_size: -; cdr3_nt: TGTGCCAGCAGTCAACGGAACGATCTAAACTATGGCTACACCTTC; cdr3_aa: CASSQRNDLNYGYTF
j_call: TRBJ2-7; d_call: TRBD2; cdr3_length: 15; v_call: TRBV9; clone_size: -; cdr3_nt: TGTGCCAGCAGCGCGACTAGCGGGGGGGCGTACGAGCAGTACTTC; cdr3_aa: CASSATSGGAYEQYF
j_call: TRBJ1-5; d_call: -; cdr3_length: 14; v_call: TRBV7-3; clone_size: -; cdr3_nt: TGTGCCAGCAGCCGAATTAATAGCAATCAGCCCCAGCATTTT; cdr3_aa: CASSRINSNQPQHF
j_call: TRBJ2-1; d_call: TRBD1; cdr3_length: 13; v_call: TRBV9; clone_size: -; cdr3_nt: TGTGCCAGCAGCGTAGTAGGGGGCCCCGAGCAGTTCTTC; cdr3_aa: CASSVVGGPEQFF
j_call: TRBJ2-2; d_call: -; cdr3_length: 13; v_call: TRBV2; clone_size: -; cdr3_nt: TGTGCCAGCAGTCGGACAGCAACCGGGGAGCTGTTTTTT; cdr3_aa: CASSRTATGELFF
j_call: TRBJ1-4; d_call: -; cdr3_length: 15; v_call: TRBV27; clone_size: few; cdr3_nt: TGTGCCAGCAGTTCGCCGCGGGGAGGGGGTGAAAAACTGTTTTTT; cdr3_aa: CASSSPRGGGEKLFF
j_call: TRBJ2-5; d_call: -; cdr3_length: 16; v_call: TRBV4-2; clone_size: few; cdr3_nt: TGTGCCAGCAGCCAAGCTGGGGGGGGCGGACAAGAGACCCAGTACTTC; cdr3_aa: CASSQAGGGGQETQYF
j_call: TRBJ1-4; d_call: -; cdr3_length: 14; v_call: TRBV19; clone_size: -; cdr3_nt: TGTGCCAGTAGTATGGCAGGGGCGAGGGAAAAACTGTTTTTT; cdr3_aa: CASSMAGAREKLFF
j_call: TRBJ2-2; d_call: -; cdr3_length: 13; v_call: TRBV6-6; clone_size: -; cdr3_nt: TGTGCCAGCAGTTACAGGAGTACCGGGGAGCTGTTTTTT; cdr3_aa: CASSYRSTGELFF